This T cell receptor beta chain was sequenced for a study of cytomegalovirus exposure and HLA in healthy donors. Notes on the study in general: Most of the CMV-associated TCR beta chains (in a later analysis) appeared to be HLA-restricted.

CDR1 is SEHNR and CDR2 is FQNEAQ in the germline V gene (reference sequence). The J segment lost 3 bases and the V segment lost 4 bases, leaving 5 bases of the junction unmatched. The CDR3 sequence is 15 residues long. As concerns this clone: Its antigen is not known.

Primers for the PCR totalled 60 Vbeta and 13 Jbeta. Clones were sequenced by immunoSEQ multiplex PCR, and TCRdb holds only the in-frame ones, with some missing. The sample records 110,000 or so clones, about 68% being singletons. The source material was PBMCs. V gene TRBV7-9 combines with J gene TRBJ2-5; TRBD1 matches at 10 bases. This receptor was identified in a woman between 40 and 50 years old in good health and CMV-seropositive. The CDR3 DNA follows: TGTGCCAGCAGCTCGCCCGGGACAGGGGAAGAGACCCAGTACTTC. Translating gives CASSSPGTGEETQYF.